The 21 T cell receptor beta chains given below trace back to one sample, sequenced in a study of blood T cell repertoires in COVID-19. The assay was immunoSEQ multiplex PCR, and TCRdb's table has in-frame clones only and misses some. Altogether under 130,000 clones are present, roughly 87% being singletons, with the ten largest covering approximately 3%. Sequenced sample: peripheral blood. These receptors all come from a man aged 45-65 years in a cohort sampled during active COVID-19.

The chain joins TRBV10-3 to TRBJ1-1; D gene unclear. CDR1 is ENHRY and CDR2 is SYGVKD in the germline V gene. There are 12 residues in the CDR3. The V end lost 0 bases, the J end lost 6 bases, and 5 bases lay between the germline ends. The CDR3 here is CAISESRSEAFF. DNA for the CDR3: TGTGCCATCAGTGAGTCGAGGTCTGAAGCTTTCTTT.

The chain has TRBV5-1 and TRBJ2-1; 7 bases map to TRBD2. Trimming removed 0 bases from V and 7 bases from J; junction bases left unmatched: 4. Looked up from germline, CDR1 is SGHRS and CDR2 is YFSETQ. The CDR3 runs 14 residues. The DNA for the CDR3 is TGCGCCAGCAGCTTGGGACTAGCCCTTAATGAGCAGTTCTTC. This translates into CASSLGLALNEQFF.

The chain is built from TRBV11-2 and TRBJ2-5; TRBD2 aligns across 11 bases. Germline CDR1 is SGHAT and CDR2 is FQNNGV. V was pared by 5 bases and J by 2 bases, with 10 bases of the junction left unmatched. There are 17 residues in the CDR3. DNA of the CDR3: TGTGCCAGCAGCGCCTTTAGGGTAGCGGGGGGGCAAGAGACCCAGTACTTC. As protein: CASSAFRVAGGQETQYF. Full variable domain (outside the CDR3, taken from reference TRBV11-2 and TRBJ2-5): EAGVAQSPRYKIIEKRQSVAFWCNPISGHATLYWYQQILGQGPKLLIQFQNNGVVDDSQLPKDRFSAERLKGVDSTLKIQPAKLEDSAVYLCASSAFRVAGGQETQYFGPGTRLLVL.

A remark on this clone: The sample carries other DNA sequences with the same CDR3. V and J are TRBV9 and TRBJ2-5; no reliable D call. V lost 0 bases to trimming and J lost 5 bases, with 11 bases between them. The CDR3 consists of 14 residues. Germline lookup yields CDR1 SGDLS and CDR2 YYNGEE. In DNA, the CDR3 is TGTGCCAGCAGCGTAGAGGCTAGTCGGGAGACCCAGTACTTC. Translation: CASSVEASRETQYF. The variable domain in full, completed from reference TRBV9 and TRBJ2-5, reads DSGVTQTPKHLITATGQRVTLRCSPRSGDLSVYWYQQSLDQGLQFLIQYYNGEERAKGNILERFSAQQFPDLHSELNLSSLELGDSALYFCASSVEASRETQYFGPGTRLLVL.

This chain connects TRBV19 to TRBJ2-5, with 8 bases identical to TRBD1. V shed 3 bases, J shed 3 bases, and the junction held 3 bases outside the gene matches. CDR1 is LNHDA, CDR2 SQIVND, per germline (reference sequence). The CDR3 length is 14 residues. The CDR3 sequence: CASSIAGQEETQYF. DNA of the CDR3: TGTGCCAGTAGTATCGCGGGACAGGAAGAGACCCAGTACTTC.

This clone came up once. V gene TRBV4-2 combines with J gene TRBJ1-1, with TRBD1 matching 7 bases. The germline V gene has CDR1 LGHNA and CDR2 YNFKEQ. V trimming: 1 base; J trimming: 2 bases; junction bases outside the gene matches: 4. The CDR3 extends over 15 amino acids. The CDR3 reads CASSQAGGRNTEAFF. The CDR3 nucleotides are TGTGCCAGCAGCCAAGCAGGGGGGAGAAACACTGAAGCTTTCTTT.

This sequence joins TRBV5-4 and TRBJ1-1, with D uncertain. V lost 9 bases, J lost 1 base, and 13 bases lay in between. The CDR3 is 13 residues long. Germline V gene lookup returns CDR1 SGHNT and CDR2 YYREEE (reference sequence). The CDR3 DNA follows: TGTGCCATCGGGAGGGAGGCGAACACTGAAGCTTTCTTT. It is translated as CAIGREANTEAFF.

With respect to this clone: The sample holds other DNA sequences that translate to the same CDR3. This sequence joins TRBV7-6 and TRBJ2-1; 7 bases align to TRBD2. Germline V lookup: CDR1 SGHVS, CDR2 FNYEAQ. V lost 5 bases, J lost 5 bases, and 9 bases stayed unmatched. There are 15 residues in the CDR3. CDR3 residues: CASSPRTSGNNEQFF. CDR3 DNA: TGTGCCAGCAGCCCGAGGACTAGTGGAAACAATGAGCAGTTCTTC.

This clone was observed a single time. The V and J genes are TRBV5-1 and TRBJ1-1; TRBD1 matches at 12 bases. The CDR3 totals 17 residues. V shed 0 bases and J 4 bases; nucleotides not matched to a gene: 7. Germline CDR1 reads SGHRS; CDR2 reads YFSETQ. CDR3 residues: CASSLAGQGAGSTEAFF. The CDR3, as DNA: TGCGCCAGCAGCTTGGCGGGACAGGGGGCCGGGAGCACTGAAGCTTTCTTT.

The J gene is TRBJ2-7, the V gene TRBV27, with TRBD2 matching over 7 bases. V gave up 0 bases and J gave up 5 bases; unmatched junction bases: 7. The CDR3 is 15 residues long. Germline V CDR1 and CDR2: MNHEY, SMNVEV (reference sequence). The CDR3 reads CASSLSTGGNDEQYF. The CDR3 DNA sequence: TGTGCCAGCAGTTTATCGACCGGGGGGAACGACGAGCAGTACTTC.

This clone is a singleton in its sample. The genes are TRBV9 and TRBJ2-3; TRBD2 agrees at 14 bases. Looked up from germline, CDR1 is SGDLS and CDR2 is YYNGEE. Germline trimming cut 5 bases from V and 5 bases from J; bases unmatched to any gene: 7. This CDR3 has 16 amino acids. CDR3 sequence reads: CASRGPGTSGGDTQYF. CDR3 in DNA: TGTGCCAGCAGGGGCCCAGGGACTAGCGGGGGAGATACGCAGTATTTT.

V is TRBV11-3 and J is TRBJ2-1, with D possibly matching TRBD2 (6 bases). The V gene's germline CDR1 is SGHNT and CDR2 YENEEA. Trimming left V 5 bases short and J 5 bases short, with 10 bases between. The CDR3 runs to 13 residues. The CDR3 loop is CASSPWRDNEQFF. CDR3 nucleotide sequence: TGTGCCAGCAGCCCTTGGAGGGACAATGAGCAGTTCTTC.

This clone was recorded only once. The chain uses TRBV18 and TRBJ2-7; 7 bases match TRBD1. The junction had 6 bases not matched to a gene; V was cut back by 5 bases and J by 8 bases. Germline CDR1 KGHSH, CDR2 LQKENI. The CDR3 loop spans 12 amino acids. CDR3 sequence (DNA): TGTGCCAGCTCAGCACAGGGGAATCAGCAGTACGTC. Its translation is CASSAQGNQQYV.

This clone has just a few counts. The same CDR3 is also encoded by other DNA sequences in this sample. This sequence joins TRBV10-3 and TRBJ1-1; maybe TRBD1 (5 bases). Germline V gene data show CDR1 as ENHRY and CDR2 as SYGVKD. The CDR3 loop spans 14 amino acids. Trimming pared 5 bases from V and 0 bases from J, leaving 10 bases between. The CDR3 nucleotides are TGTGCCATCAGTAGGGGCAGTATGAACACTGAAGCTTTCTTT. It yields the protein CAISRGSMNTEAFF.

This clone was counted once. The chain carries TRBV6-6 and TRBJ1-2; no clear D gene. CDR1 and CDR2 (germline): MNHNY, SVGAGI (reference sequence). CDR3 size: 12 residues. The V gene lost 4 bases and the J gene lost 5 bases, with 8 bases spanning the gap. In DNA form, the CDR3 reads TGTGCCAGCAGTTCAAAGCGGTATGGCTACACCTTC. Amino acids: CASSSKRYGYTF.

J is TRBJ1-1 and V is TRBV29-1; 7 bases fit TRBD1. Germline CDR1 SQVTM, CDR2 ANQGSEA. This CDR3 is 12 amino acids long. With 6 bases clipped from V and 2 bases from J, the junction kept 3 bases outside the gene matches. The CDR3 coding sequence is TGCAGCGTCGGGACAGTTAACACTGAAGCTTTCTTT. Its protein product is CSVGTVNTEAFF.

The sample holds a few counts of this clone. Other DNA sequences from this sample encode an identical CDR3 as well. V is TRBV28 and J is TRBJ2-1; D may be TRBD2 (5 bases). This CDR3 contains 11 residues. V was shortened by 2 bases and J by 10 bases, with 6 bases between the two germline ends. Germline V gene lookup returns CDR1 MDHEN and CDR2 SYDVKM. CDR3 in DNA: TGTGCCAGCAGTTTACCGGGGGAGCAGTTCTTC. Its protein is CASSLPGEQFF.

V and J are TRBV21-1 and TRBJ1-5; the DNA was not used to check the table's D call, TRBD1. TRBV21-1 is designated a pseudogene. The CDR3 length is 18 residues. CDR3 amino acids: CASSRFSGGTGNGQPQHF. The DNA for the CDR3 is TGTGCCAGCAGCAGATTTAGCGGTGGGACAGGGAATGGTCAGCCCCAGCATTTT.

V and J are TRBV7-9 and TRBJ1-2; 10 nucleotides match TRBD1. CDR3 length: 15 amino acids. V shed 5 bases, J shed 4 bases, and the junction held 7 bases outside the gene matches. Germline V gives CDR1 SEHNR, CDR2 FQNEAQ (reference sequence). DNA for the CDR3: TGTGCCAGCAGCCCGTCGACAGGGGGCTTCTATGGCTACACCTTC. It encodes CASSPSTGGFYGYTF.

The chain uses TRBV20-1 and TRBJ1-2, with 9 bases fitting TRBD1. The CDR3 is 16 residues long. V lost 3 bases, J lost 1 base, and 9 bases stayed unmatched. Germline CDR1 and CDR2: DFQATT and SNEGSKA (reference sequence). DNA for the CDR3: TGCAGTGCTAGTACTTCCGGGACAGGGATTAACTATGGCTACACCTTC. Translated: CSASTSGTGINYGYTF.

This chain links TRBV21-1 with TRBJ1-1. TRBV21-1 is termed a pseudogene. The CDR3 contains 16 residues. The CDR3 region is CASSRQLLTMNTEAFF. The CDR3 nucleotides read TGTGCCAGCAGCAGGCAGCTTTTAACTATGAACACTGAAGCTTTCTTT.